This TCR beta chain was recorded in a study of T-cell reconstitution after alpha-beta-depleted transplantation in children. As it was prepared, the TCRbeta library received unique molecular identifiers. TCRdb re-analysed the PCR reads in MiXCR, keeping a single row per CDR3 protein. Here the sample spans 350,000 to 500,000 distinct CDR3 sequences, around 46% being singletons. Study-wide results and caveats: At the one-year point after transplant, T-cell counts and TCRbeta diversity were found to come mostly from T cells that had been newly produced. In some patients, recipient T cells and intrathymic progenitors surviving conditioning explained high day-60 diversity. The study reportedly traced alpha-beta T cells about two months after transplant to several hundred expanded graft clones.

The CDR3 has 16 amino acids. V was cut by 4 bases and J by 1 base, with 16 bases left in between. CDR1 and CDR2 (germline): SGDLS, YYNGEE. About this clonotype itself: As yet, its antigen is unknown.

The rearrangement uses TRBV9 and TRBJ2-3, with D possibly matching TRBD2 (6 bases). Here the sequenced sample was PBMCs, taken before TCRalphabeta/CD19-depleted stem cell transplant. The receptor's source is a girl aged 2-10 years with aplastic anemia, due to receive a stem cell transplant. In DNA, the CDR3 is TGTGCCAGCAGCTCTTGGCAGGGAGGACGCACAGATACGCAGTATTTT. This gives the protein CASSSWQGGRTDTQYF.